These T cell receptor beta chains were read from a single sample in a study of shared clonotypes between healthy human individuals. Generated by immunoSEQ multiplex PCR, the TCRdb table keeps only in-frame clones and is missing some. The table lists over a million clones, about 98% of them singletons, with about 0.45% in the top ten. Sequencing was done on a sample of naive CD4+ T cells sorted from blood. The origin of the receptors is a man aged 30 to 39 in good health. CDR3s include the opening cysteine and the closing phenylalanine or tryptophan. A D gene is named only where the DNA matches it firmly. The size field is filled for only some rows; it gives once, few, many or a size class.

v_call	j_call	clone_size	d_call	cdr3_nt	cdr3_aa
TRBV7-2	TRBJ2-4	-	-	TGTGCCAGCGGCGGCGGGCCGGGAAACATTCAGTACTTC	CASGGGPGNIQYF
TRBV2	TRBJ2-7	-	-	TGTGCCAGCAGGCCGGACCCGGACGAGCAGTACTTC	CASRPDPDEQYF
TRBV7-2	TRBJ1-1	-	TRBD1	TGTGCCAGCAGCTTAGTCGGACAGGGAACTGAAGCTTTCTTT	CASSLVGQGTEAFF
TRBV29-1	TRBJ2-1	-	TRBD2	TGCAGCGTGGTACCGGGACTAGCGACCCGTCCTGAGCAGTTCTTC	CSVVPGLATRPEQFF
TRBV7-9	TRBJ1-5	-	-	TGTGCCAGCAGCTTTGTGGGACAGCCCCAGCATTTT	CASSFVGQPQHF
TRBV5-1	TRBJ2-2	-	-	TGCGCCAGCAGCTGGGACACCGAGAACACCGGGGAGCTGTTTTTT	CASSWDTENTGELFF
TRBV25-1	TRBJ2-7	-	-	TGTGCCAGCACAAGTTCATTGGGGGGCTCCTACGAGCAGTACTTC	CASTSSLGGSYEQYF
TRBV7-2	TRBJ2-3	-	-	TGTGCCAGCAGCTTTATAAGGGGGGCAGATACGCAGTATTTT	CASSFIRGADTQYF
TRBV28	TRBJ2-2	once	TRBD2	TGTGCCAGCAGTTCTCTAGCGGGTGGGACCGGGGAGCTGTTTTTT	CASSSLAGGTGELFF
TRBV2	TRBJ1-5	once	TRBD1	TGTGCCAGCATGAGACAGGGAGGTCAGCCCCAGCATTTT	CASMRQGGQPQHF
TRBV9	TRBJ1-1	once	-	TGTGCCAGCAGCCCCCTCCCTCGGGGCTGGAGGGCCACTGAAGCTTTCTTT	CASSPLPRGWRATEAFF
TRBV29-1	TRBJ1-2	-	-	TGCAGCTTATCAGCAGGGGAGGGCTATGGCTACACCTTC	CSLSAGEGYGYTF
TRBV6-6	TRBJ2-1	-	TRBD2	TGTGCCAGCAGTCCGCCGGGACTAGTGATTGAGCAGTTCTTC	CASSPPGLVIEQFF
TRBV2	TRBJ2-7	-	-	TGTGCCAGCAGTTTGACGTTCTCCTACGAGCAGTACTTC	CASSLTFSYEQYF
TRBV15	TRBJ2-1	-	-	TGTGCCACCAGCAGGAGGAGTGGTGGCGATGAGCAGTTCTTC	CATSRRSGGDEQFF
TRBV5-4	TRBJ2-2	once	TRBD2	TGTGCCAGCAGCTGGGGACTAGCGGGAGTTACCGGGGAGCTGTTTTTT	CASSWGLAGVTGELFF
TRBV9	TRBJ2-1	-	TRBD2	TGTGCCAGCAGCGCGAGGGGGACTAGCGACTACAATGAGCAGTTCTTC	CASSARGTSDYNEQFF
TRBV28	TRBJ1-1	-	-	TGTGCCAGCAGCCCCGGGGGCTCGTCTGAAGCTTTCTTT	CASSPGGSSEAFF
TRBV5-1	TRBJ2-1	-	-	TGCGCCAGCAGCTTTTATATTTCTCGGCAGAGGACGAACAATGAGCAGTTCTTC	CASSFYISRQRTNNEQFF
TRBV10-1	TRBJ2-1	-	TRBD2	TGCGCCAGCAGTGCCGGGACTAGCGGGAGTTTTGAGCAGTTCTTC	CASSAGTSGSFEQFF
TRBV5-1	TRBJ2-3	-	TRBD2	TGCGCCAGCAGCTATAGCGGGACGTGGGATACGCAGTATTTT	CASSYSGTWDTQYF
TRBV21-1	TRBJ2-1	-	-	TGTGCCAGCAGCAAAAGGGCGGGAGCCTACAATGAGCAGTTCTTC	CASSKRAGAYNEQFF
TRBV5-6	TRBJ1-4	-	-	TGTGCCAGCAGCTTGGTGGCAGCTGCAACTAATGAAAAACTGTTTTTT	CASSLVAAATNEKLFF
TRBV10-3	TRBJ1-4	-	-	TGTGCCACCTCGGGCCTCCTTGTGGGCGGTGAAAAACTGTTTTTT	CATSGLLVGGEKLFF
TRBV4-3	TRBJ1-3	once	-	TGCGCCAGCAGCCAAGATATAGGGCCCTCTGGAAACACCATATATTTT	CASSQDIGPSGNTIYF
TRBV5-4	TRBJ2-4	-	TRBD1	TGTGCCAGCAGCAGGGGACAGATTCTAGCCAAAAACATTCAGTACTTC	CASSRGQILAKNIQYF
TRBV6-1	TRBJ2-7	-	-	TGTGCCAGCAGCGAGGGTCTCACCTACGAGCAGTACTTC	CASSEGLTYEQYF
TRBV19	TRBJ1-1	-	TRBD1	TGTGCCAGTAGAAGATACAGGGGACAGAACACTGAAGCTTTCTTT	CASRRYRGQNTEAFF
TRBV5-4	TRBJ2-2	-	TRBD1	TGTGCCAGCAGCGCCCGCCGGGACAGAAGTTTCACCGGGGAGCTGTTTTTT	CASSARRDRSFTGELFF
TRBV18	TRBJ2-2	-	-	TGTGCCAGCTCACGCGGCACCGGGGAGCTGTTTTTT	CASSRGTGELFF
TRBV7-8	TRBJ2-7	-	TRBD2	TGTGCCAGCAGCTTAGTAACCCGACTAGCGGGAGCGCTCGAGCAGTACTTC	CASSLVTRLAGALEQYF
TRBV6-1	TRBJ1-5	-	TRBD1	TGTGCCAGCAGTGAAGGACAGGGGCGGTATCAGCCCCAGCATTTT	CASSEGQGRYQPQHF
TRBV9	TRBJ2-7	once	TRBD2	TGTGCCAGCAGCCCCGGGGGACTACCTTCCCTCTACGAGCAGTACTTC	CASSPGGLPSLYEQYF
TRBV2	TRBJ2-7	once	TRBD2	TGTGCCAGCAAAATAGCGGGAGTCCCCTACGAGCAGTACTTC	CASKIAGVPYEQYF
TRBV21-1	TRBJ1-2	-	-	TGTGCCATCCCGACAGGGACAAGTGGCTATGGCTACACCTTC	CAIPTGTSGYGYTF